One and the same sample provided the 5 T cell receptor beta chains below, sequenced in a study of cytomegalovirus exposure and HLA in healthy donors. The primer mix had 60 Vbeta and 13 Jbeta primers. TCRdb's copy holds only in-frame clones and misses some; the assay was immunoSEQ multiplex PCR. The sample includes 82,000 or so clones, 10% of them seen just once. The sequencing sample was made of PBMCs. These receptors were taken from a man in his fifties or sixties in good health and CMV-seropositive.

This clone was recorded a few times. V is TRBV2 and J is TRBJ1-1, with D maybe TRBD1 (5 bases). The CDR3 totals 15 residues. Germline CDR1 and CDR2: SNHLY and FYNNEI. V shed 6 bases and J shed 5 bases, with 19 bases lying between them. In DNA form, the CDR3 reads TGTGCCAGCAGCTATGACAGCGGGTTTGAAACTGAAGCTTTCTTT. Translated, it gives CASSYDSGFETEAFF. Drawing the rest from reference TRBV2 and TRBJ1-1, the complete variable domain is EPEVTQTPSHQVTQMGQEVILRCVPISNHLYFYWYRQILGQKVEFLVSFYNNEISEKSEIFDDQFSVERPDGSNFTLKIRSTKLEDSAMYFCASSYDSGFETEAFFGQGTRLTVV.

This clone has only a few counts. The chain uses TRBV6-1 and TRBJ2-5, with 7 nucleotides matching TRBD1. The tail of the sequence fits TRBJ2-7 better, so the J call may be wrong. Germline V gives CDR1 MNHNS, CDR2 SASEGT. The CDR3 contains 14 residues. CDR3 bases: TGTGCCAGCATGCCTTACAGGGGAACCTACGAGCAGTACTTC. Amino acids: CASMPYRGTYEQYF.

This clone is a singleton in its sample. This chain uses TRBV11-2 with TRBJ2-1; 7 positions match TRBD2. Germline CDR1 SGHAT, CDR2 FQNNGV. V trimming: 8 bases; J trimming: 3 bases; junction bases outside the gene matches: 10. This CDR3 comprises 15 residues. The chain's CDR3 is CASVPVGGGYNEQFF. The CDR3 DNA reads TGTGCCAGCGTGCCCGTTGGCGGGGGCTACAATGAGCAGTTCTTC. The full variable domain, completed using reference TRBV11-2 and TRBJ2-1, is EAGVAQSPRYKIIEKRQSVAFWCNPISGHATLYWYQQILGQGPKLLIQFQNNGVVDDSQLPKDRFSAERLKGVDSTLKIQPAKLEDSAVYLCASVPVGGGYNEQFFGPGTRLTVL.

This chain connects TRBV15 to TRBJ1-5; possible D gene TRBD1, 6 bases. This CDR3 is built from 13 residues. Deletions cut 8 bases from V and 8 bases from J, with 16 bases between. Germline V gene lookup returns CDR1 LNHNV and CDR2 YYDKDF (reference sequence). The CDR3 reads CATSNRVEEPQHF. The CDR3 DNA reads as TGTGCCACCTCAAACAGGGTTGAAGAGCCCCAGCATTTT.

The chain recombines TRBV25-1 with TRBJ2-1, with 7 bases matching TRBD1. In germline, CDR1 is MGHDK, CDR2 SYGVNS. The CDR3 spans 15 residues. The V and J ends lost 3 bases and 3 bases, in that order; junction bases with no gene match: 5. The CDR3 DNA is TGTGCCAGCAGTGAGTCCGGGACAGTCTACAATGAGCAGTTCTTC. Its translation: CASSESGTVYNEQFF.